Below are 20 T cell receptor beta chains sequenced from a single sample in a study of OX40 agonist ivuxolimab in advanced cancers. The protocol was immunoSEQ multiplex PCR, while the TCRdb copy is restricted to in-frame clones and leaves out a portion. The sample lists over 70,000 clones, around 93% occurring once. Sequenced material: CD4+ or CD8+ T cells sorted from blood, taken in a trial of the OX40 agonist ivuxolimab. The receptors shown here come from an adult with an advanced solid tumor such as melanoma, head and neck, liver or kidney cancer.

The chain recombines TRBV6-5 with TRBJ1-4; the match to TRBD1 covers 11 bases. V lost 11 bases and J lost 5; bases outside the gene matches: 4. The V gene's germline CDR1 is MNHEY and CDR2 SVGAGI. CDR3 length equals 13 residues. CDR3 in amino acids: CADRDRGNEKLFF. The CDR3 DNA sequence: TGTGCCGACCGGGACAGGGGGAATGAAAAACTGTTTTTT.

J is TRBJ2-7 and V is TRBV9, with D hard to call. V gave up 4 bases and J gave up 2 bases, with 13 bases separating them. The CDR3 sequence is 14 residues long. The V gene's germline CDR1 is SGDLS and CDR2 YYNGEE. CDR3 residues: CASSPRTDTYEQYF. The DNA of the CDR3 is TGTGCCAGCAGCCCTCGGACCGATACCTACGAGCAGTACTTC.

The CDR3 DNA follows: TGTGCCACCACCCTGAGCGCGGACTATGGCTACACCTTC. Its protein is CATTLSADYGYTF. The chain couples TRBV15 to TRBJ1-2; D is unclear. V lost 7 bases and J lost 3, with 12 bases in between. The CDR3 sequence is 13 residues long. CDR1 is LNHNV, CDR2 YYDKDF, per germline (reference sequence).

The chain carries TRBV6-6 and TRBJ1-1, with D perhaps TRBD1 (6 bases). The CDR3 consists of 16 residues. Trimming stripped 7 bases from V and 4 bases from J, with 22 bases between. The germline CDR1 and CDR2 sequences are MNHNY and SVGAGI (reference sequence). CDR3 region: CASTQLRTDATTEAFF. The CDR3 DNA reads TGTGCCAGCACCCAACTTCGGACAGACGCGACCACTGAAGCTTTCTTT.

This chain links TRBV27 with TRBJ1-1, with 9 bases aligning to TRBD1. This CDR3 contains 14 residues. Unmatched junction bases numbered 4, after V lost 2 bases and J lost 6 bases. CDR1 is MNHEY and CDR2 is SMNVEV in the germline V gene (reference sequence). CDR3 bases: TGTGCCAGCAGTTTAACGGGACAGGGCCCTGAAGCTTTCTTT. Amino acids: CASSLTGQGPEAFF.

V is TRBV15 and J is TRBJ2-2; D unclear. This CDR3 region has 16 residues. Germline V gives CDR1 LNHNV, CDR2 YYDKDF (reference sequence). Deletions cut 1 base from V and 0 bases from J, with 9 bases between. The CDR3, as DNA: TGTGCCACCAGCAGAGGTTCCCAGACGAACACCGGGGAGCTGTTTTTT. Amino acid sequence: CATSRGSQTNTGELFF.

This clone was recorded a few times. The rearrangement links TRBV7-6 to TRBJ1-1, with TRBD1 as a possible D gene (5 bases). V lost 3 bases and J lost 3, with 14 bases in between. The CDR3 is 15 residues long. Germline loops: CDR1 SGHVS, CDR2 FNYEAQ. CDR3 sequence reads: CASSLFGGKDTEAFF. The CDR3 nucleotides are TGTGCCAGCAGCTTGTTTGGGGGAAAGGACACTGAAGCTTTCTTT.

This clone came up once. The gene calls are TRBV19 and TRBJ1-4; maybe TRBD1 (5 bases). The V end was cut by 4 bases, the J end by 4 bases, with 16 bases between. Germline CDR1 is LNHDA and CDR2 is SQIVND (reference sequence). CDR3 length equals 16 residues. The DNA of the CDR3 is TGTGCCAGTAGTAGTGGGATGGCAGGGTTTAATGAAAAACTGTTTTTT. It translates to CASSSGMAGFNEKLFF.

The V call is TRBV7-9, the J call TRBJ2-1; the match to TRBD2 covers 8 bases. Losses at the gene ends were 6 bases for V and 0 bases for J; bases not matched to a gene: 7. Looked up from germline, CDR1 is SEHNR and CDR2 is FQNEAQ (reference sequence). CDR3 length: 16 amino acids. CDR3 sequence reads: CASRSAGGPSYNEQFF. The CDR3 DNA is TGTGCCAGCAGATCCGCGGGGGGCCCCTCCTACAATGAGCAGTTCTTC.

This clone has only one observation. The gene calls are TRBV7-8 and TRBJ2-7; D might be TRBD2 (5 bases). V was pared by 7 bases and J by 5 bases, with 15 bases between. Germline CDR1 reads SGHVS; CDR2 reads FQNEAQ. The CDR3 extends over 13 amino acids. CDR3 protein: CASTEGKGHEQYF. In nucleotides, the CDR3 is TGTGCCAGCACCGAGGGTAAGGGCCACGAGCAGTACTTC.

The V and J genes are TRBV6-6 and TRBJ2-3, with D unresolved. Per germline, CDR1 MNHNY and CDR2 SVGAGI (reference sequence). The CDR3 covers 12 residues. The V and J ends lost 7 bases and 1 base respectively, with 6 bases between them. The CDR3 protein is CASTEGTDTQYF. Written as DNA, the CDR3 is TGTGCCAGCACCGAGGGCACAGATACGCAGTATTTT.

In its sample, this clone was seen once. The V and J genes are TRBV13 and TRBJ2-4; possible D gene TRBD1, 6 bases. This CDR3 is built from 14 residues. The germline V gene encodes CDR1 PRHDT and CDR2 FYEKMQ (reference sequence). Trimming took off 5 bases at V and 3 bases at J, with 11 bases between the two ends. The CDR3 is CASSLDRSKNIQYF. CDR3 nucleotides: TGTGCCAGCAGCCTCGACAGGAGCAAAAACATTCAGTACTTC.

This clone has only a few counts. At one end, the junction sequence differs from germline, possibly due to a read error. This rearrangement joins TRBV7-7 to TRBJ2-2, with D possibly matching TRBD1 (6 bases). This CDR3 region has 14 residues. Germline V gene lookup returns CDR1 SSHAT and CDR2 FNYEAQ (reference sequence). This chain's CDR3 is CASSLAEGAGELFF. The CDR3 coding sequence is TGTGCTAGCAGCTTAGCTGAGGGGGCCGGGGAGCTGTTTTTT.

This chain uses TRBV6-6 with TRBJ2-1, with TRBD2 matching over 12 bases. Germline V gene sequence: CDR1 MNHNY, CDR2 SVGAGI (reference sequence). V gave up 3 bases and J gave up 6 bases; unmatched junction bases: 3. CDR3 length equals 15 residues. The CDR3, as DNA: TGTGCCAGCAGTTATTTACTAGCGGGGGGCAATGAGCAGTTCTTC. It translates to CASSYLLAGGNEQFF.

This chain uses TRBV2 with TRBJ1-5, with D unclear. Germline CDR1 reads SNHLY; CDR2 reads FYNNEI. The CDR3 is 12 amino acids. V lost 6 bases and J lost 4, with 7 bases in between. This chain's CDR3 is CASRSLNQPQHF. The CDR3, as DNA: TGTGCCAGCAGGTCGCTAAATCAGCCCCAGCATTTT.

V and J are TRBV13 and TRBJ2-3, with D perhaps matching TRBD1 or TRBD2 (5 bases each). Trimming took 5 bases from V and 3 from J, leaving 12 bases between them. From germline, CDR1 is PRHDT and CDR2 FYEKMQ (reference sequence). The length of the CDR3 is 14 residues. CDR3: CASSQGVRTDTQYF. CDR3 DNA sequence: TGTGCCAGCAGCCAGGGAGTTAGAACAGATACGCAGTATTTT.

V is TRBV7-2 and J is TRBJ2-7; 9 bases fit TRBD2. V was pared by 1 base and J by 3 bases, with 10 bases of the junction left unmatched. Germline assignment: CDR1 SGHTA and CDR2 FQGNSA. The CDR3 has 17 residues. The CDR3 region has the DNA TGTGCCAGCAGCTTAGAAGTCGGCGGGAGGGCAGGCTACGAGCAGTACTTC. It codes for CASSLEVGGRAGYEQYF.

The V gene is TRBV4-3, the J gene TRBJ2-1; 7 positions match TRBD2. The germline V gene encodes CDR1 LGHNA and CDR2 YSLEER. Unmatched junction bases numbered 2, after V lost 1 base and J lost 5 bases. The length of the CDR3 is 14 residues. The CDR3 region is CASSQARGDNEQFF. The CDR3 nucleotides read TGCGCCAGCAGCCAAGCTCGGGGGGACAATGAGCAGTTCTTC.

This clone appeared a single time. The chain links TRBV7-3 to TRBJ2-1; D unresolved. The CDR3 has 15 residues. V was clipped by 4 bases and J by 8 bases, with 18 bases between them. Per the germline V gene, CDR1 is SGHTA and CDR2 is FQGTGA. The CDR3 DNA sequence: TGTGCCAGCAGCTCCCCGGGCGAGGTCCCGTATGAGCAGTTCTTC. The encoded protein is CASSSPGEVPYEQFF.

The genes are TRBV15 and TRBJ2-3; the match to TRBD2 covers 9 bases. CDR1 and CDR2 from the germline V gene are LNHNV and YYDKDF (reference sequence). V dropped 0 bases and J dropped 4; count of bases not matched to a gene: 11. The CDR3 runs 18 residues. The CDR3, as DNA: TGTGCCACCAGCAGAGATCCGGGACTAGCTGTAGTATCAGATACGCAGTATTTT. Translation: CATSRDPGLAVVSDTQYF.